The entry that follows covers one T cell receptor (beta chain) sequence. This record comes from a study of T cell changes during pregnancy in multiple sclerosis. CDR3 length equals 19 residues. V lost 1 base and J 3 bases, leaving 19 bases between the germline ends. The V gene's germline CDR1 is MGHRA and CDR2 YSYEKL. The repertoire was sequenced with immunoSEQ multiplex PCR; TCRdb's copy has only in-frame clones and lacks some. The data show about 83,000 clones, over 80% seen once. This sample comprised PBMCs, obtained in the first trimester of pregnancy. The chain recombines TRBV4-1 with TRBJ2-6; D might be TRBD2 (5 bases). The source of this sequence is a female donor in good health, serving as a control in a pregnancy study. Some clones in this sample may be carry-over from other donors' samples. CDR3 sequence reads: CASSQVIRQRKGGANVLTF. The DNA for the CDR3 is TGCGCCAGCAGCCAAGTGATACGGCAGCGGAAGGGTGGGGCCAACGTCCTGACTTTC.